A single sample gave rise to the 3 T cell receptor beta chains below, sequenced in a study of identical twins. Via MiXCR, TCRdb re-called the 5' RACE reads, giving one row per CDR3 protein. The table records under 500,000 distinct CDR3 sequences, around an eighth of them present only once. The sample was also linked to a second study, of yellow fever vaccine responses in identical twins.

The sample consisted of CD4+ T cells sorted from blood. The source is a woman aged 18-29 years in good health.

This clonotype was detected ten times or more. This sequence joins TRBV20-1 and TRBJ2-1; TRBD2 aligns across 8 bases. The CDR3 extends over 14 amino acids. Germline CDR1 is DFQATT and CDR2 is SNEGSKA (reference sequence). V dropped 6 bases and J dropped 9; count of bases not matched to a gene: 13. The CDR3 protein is CSAETGTRGGEQFF. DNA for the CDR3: TGCAGTGCGGAAACAGGGACTAGGGGGGGTGAGCAGTTCTTC.

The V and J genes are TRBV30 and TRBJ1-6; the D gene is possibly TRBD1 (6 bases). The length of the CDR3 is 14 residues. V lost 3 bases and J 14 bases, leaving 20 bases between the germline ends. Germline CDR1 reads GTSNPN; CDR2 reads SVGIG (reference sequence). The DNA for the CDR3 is TGTGCCTGGAGCTCGTGGACAGCCCCTTCGTCCCTCCACTTT. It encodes CAWSSWTAPSSLHF.

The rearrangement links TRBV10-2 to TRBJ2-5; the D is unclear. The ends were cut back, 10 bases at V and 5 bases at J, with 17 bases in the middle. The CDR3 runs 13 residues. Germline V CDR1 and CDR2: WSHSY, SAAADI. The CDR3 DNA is TGCGCCACGTCTAAACCGAGGACGGAGACCCAGTACTTC. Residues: CATSKPRTETQYF.